This T cell receptor beta chain was identified during a study of glioma-infiltrating T cells after dendritic cell vaccination. Across the whole study: Patients received three intradermal dendritic cell vaccine injections at biweekly intervals.

Study-wide results and limits: TCR clonality showed no direct relationship with survival.

Germline V gene data show CDR1 as MNHEY and CDR2 as SVGAGI. The CDR3 is made up of 13 amino acids. The data were produced by immunoSEQ multiplex PCR, yet TCRdb's version contains in-frame clones alone and is incomplete. There are about 65,000 clones in the sample; about nine tenths occur only once, and 11% lies in the top ten. About this clone: What it recognizes is unknown.

Indicated time point: after dendritic cell vaccination, including at tumor progression/relapse. Isocitrate dehydrogenase mutation was absent in all glioblastoma patients. The input for sequencing was blood, taken after dendritic cell vaccination. This receptor was identified in a human donor with glioblastoma. V gene TRBV6-5 combines with J gene TRBJ2-5, with TRBD2 matching over 7 bases. The last part of the DNA fits TRBJ2-7 better; the J call may be wrong. Here the CDR3 DNA reads TGTGCCAGCACGCGGGGAGGGCCACACGAGCAGTACTTC. Encoded protein: CASTRGGPHEQYF.